The clone carrying this T cell receptor (beta chain) has only one observation. The record originates from a study of blood T cell repertoires in COVID-19. Authors' data handling: Cell counts per sample came from amplifying reference gene primers. Data came from immunoSEQ multiplex PCR; TCRdb stores just in-frame clones and leaves some out. V and J calls and clone size are copied from that table; D and trimming were computed from the DNA. The sample contains about 280,000 clones, 88% of which appear only once. J gave up 1 base and V 7 bases, and 6 bases lay outside the gene matches. This CDR3 has 15 residues. Germline CDR1 LNHDA, CDR2 SQIVND (reference sequence).

The receptor's source is an older woman in a cohort exposed to, infected with or recovered from COVID-19 (not recorded which). The rearrangement links TRBV19 to TRBJ2-5; 10 bases are shared with TRBD2. The sample taken for sequencing was PBMCs or T cells enriched from blood (not recorded which). The CDR3 here is CASNLAGAVQETQYF. The CDR3 DNA sequence: TGTGCCAGTAATCTAGCGGGAGCGGTCCAAGAGACCCAGTACTTC.